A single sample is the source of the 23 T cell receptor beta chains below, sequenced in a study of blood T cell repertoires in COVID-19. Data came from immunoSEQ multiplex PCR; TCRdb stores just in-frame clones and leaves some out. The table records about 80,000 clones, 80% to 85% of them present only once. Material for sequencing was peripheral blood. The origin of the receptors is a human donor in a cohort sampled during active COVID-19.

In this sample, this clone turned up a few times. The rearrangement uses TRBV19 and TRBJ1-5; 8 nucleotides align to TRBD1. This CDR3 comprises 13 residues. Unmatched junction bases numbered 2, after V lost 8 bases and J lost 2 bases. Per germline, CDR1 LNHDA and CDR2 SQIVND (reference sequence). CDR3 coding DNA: TGTGCCAGTGAGGACAGGGGCAATCAGCCCCAGCATTTT. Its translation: CASEDRGNQPQHF.

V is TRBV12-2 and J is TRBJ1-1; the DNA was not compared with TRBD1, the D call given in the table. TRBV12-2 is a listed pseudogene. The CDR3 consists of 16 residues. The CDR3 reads CASRSRDRTMNTEAFF. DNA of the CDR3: TGTGCAAGTCGCTCCCGGGACAGGACTATGAACACTGAAGCTTTCTTT.

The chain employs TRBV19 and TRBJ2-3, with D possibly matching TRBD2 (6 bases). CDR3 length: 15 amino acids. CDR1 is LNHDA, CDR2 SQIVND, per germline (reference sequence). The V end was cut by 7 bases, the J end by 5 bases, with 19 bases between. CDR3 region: CASIDPGVYGDTQYF. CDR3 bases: TGTGCCAGTATCGACCCGGGGGTTTATGGAGATACGCAGTATTTT.

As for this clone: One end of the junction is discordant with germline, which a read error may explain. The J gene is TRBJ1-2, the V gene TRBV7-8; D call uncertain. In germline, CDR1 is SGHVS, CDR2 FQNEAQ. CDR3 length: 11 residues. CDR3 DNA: TGTGCCAGCAGCTTGGAGGACCGGGCCTTCTTC. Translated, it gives CASSLEDRAFF.

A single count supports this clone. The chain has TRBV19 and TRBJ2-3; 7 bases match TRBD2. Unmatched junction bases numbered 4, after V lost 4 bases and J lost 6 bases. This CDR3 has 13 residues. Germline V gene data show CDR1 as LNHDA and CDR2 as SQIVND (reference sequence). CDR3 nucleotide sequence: TGTGCCAGTAGTACCCGGGGGGAGGATACGCAGTATTTT. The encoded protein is CASSTRGEDTQYF.

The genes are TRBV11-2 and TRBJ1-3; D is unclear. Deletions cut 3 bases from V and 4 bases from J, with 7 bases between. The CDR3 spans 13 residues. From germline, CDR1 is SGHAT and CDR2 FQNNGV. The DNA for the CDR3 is TGTGCCAGCAGCTTTCTCGTCGGAAACACCATATATTTT. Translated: CASSFLVGNTIYF.

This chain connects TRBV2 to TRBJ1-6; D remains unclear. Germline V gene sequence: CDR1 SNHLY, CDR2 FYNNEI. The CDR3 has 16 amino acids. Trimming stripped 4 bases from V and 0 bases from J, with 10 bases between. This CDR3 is CASSGPAGSYNSPLHF. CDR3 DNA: TGTGCCAGCAGTGGTCCTGCGGGCTCCTATAATTCACCCCTCCACTTT.

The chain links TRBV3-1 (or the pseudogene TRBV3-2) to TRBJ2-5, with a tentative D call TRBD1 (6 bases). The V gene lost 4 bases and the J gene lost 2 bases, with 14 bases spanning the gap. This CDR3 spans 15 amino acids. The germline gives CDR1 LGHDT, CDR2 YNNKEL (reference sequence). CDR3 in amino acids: CASSPWGRRQETQYF. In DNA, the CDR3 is TGTGCCAGCAGCCCCTGGGGGCGGCGACAAGAGACCCAGTACTTC.

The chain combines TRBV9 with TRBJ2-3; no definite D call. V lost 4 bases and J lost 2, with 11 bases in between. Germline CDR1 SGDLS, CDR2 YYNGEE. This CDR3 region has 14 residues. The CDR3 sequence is CASSPEAATDTQYF. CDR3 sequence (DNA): TGTGCCAGCAGCCCCGAGGCAGCCACAGATACGCAGTATTTT.

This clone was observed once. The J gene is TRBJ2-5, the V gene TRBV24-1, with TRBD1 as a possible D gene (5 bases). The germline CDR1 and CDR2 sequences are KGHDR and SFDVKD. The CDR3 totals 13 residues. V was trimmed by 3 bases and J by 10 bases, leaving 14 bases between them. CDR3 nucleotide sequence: TGTGCCACCAGTGATCCTGACAGTCAAATCCAGTACTTC. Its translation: CATSDPDSQIQYF.

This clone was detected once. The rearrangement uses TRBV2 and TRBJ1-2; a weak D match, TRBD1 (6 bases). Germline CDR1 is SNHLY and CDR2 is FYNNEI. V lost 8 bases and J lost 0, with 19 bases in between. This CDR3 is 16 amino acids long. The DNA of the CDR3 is TGTGCCAGCTTCACTCTAGGGGGAGTATCTAACTATGGCTACACCTTC. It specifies CASFTLGGVSNYGYTF.

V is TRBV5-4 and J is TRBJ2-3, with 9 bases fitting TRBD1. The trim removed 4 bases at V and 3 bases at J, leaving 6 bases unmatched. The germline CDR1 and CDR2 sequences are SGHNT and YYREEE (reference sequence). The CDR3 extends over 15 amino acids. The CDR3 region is CASSPDRGITDTQYF. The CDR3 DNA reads TGTGCCAGCAGCCCAGACAGGGGGATTACAGATACGCAGTATTTT.

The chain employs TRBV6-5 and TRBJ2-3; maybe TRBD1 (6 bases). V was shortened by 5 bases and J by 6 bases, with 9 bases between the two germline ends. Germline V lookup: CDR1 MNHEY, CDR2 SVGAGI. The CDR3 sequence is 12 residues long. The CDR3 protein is CASSITGDTQYF. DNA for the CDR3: TGTGCCAGCAGTATTACAGGGGATACGCAGTATTTT.

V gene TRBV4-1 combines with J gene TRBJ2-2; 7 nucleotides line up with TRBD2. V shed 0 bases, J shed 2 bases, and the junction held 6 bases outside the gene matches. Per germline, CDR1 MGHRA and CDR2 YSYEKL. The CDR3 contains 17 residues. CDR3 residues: CASSQEKASGNTGELFF. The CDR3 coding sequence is TGCGCCAGCAGCCAAGAAAAAGCTAGCGGTAACACCGGGGAGCTGTTTTTT.

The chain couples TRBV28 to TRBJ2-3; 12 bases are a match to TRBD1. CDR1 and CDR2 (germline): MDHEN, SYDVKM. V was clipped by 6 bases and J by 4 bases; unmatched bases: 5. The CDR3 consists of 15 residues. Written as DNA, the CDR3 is TGTGCCAGCAGCCCCGGGACAGGGGGCGCAGATACGCAGTATTTT. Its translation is CASSPGTGGADTQYF.

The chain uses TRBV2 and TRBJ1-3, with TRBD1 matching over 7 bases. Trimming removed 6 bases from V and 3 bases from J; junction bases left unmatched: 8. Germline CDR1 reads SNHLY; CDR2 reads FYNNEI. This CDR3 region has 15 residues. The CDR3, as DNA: TGTGCCAGCAGCTACACAGGGGTACTTGGAAACACCATATATTTT. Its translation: CASSYTGVLGNTIYF.

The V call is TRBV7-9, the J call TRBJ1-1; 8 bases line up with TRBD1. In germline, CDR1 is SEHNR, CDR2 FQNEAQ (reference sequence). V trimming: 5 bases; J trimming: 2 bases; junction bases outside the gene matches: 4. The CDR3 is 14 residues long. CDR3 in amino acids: CASSAGQGNTEAFF. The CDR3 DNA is TGTGCCAGCAGCGCCGGACAGGGAAACACTGAAGCTTTCTTT.

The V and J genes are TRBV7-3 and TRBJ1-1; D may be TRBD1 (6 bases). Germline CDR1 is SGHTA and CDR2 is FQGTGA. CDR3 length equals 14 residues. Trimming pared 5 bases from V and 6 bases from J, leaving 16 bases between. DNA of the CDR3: TGTGCCAGCAGCCCGGACAGTGCTTCGGCTGAAGCTTTCTTT. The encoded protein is CASSPDSASAEAFF.

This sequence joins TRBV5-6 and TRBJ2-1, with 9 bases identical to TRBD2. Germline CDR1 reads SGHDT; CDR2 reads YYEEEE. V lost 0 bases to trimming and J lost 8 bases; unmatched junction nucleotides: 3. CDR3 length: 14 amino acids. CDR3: CASSLDGGGDEQFF. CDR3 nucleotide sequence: TGTGCCAGCAGCTTGGACGGCGGGGGGGATGAGCAGTTCTTC. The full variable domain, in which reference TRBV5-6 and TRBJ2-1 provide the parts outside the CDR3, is DAGVTQSPTHLIKTRGQQVTLRCSPKSGHDTVSWYQQALGQGPQFIFQYYEEEERQRGNFPDRFSGHQFPNYSSELNVNALLLGDSALYLCASSLDGGGDEQFFGPGTRLTVL.

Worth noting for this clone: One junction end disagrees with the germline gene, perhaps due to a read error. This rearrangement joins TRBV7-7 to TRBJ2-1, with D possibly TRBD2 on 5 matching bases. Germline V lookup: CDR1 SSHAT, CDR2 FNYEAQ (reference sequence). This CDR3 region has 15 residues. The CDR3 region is CASSLGSSPYNEQFF. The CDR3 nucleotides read TGTGCTAGCAGCTTAGGGTCTAGCCCCTACAATGAGCAGTTCTTC.

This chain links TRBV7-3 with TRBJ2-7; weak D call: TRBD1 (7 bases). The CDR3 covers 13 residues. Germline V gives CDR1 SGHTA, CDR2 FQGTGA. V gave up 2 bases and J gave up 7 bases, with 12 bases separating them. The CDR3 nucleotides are TGTGCCAGCAGCTTATTGTCAGGGGGGGAGCAGTACTTC. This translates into CASSLLSGGEQYF.

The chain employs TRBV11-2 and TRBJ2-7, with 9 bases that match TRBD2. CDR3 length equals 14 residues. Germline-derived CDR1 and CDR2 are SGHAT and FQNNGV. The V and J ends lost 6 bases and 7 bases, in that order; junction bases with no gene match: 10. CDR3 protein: CASSHMRGGQEQYF. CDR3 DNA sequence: TGTGCCAGCAGTCACATGCGGGGGGGGCAAGAGCAGTACTTC.

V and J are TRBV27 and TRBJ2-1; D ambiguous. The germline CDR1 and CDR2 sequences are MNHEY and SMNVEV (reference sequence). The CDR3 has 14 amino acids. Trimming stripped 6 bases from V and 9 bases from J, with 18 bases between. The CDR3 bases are TGTGCCAGCAGAAGATCCCTAAACGAACGTGAGCAGTTCTTC. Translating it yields CASRRSLNEREQFF.